Shown below are 20 T cell receptor beta chains from a single sample sequenced in a study of blood T cell repertoires in COVID-19. Profiled with immunoSEQ multiplex PCR; TCRdb holds only in-frame clones, not every one. The table lists about 76,000 clones, roughly 81% of them singletons. Material for sequencing was peripheral blood. The receptors derive from a man between 60 and 75 years old with COVID-19, enrolled during active disease.

The J gene is TRBJ1-2, the V gene TRBV4-1, with TRBD1 matching over 8 bases. The CDR3 totals 14 residues. Germline V gene data show CDR1 as MGHRA and CDR2 as YSYEKL. The J segment lost 14 bases and the V segment lost 3 bases, leaving 14 bases of the junction unmatched. The CDR3 sequence: CASSHPTGVRACTF. The CDR3 coding sequence is TGCGCCAGCAGCCACCCGACAGGGGTTAGGGCGTGTACCTTC.

V and J are TRBV5-1 and TRBJ2-7; D is possibly TRBD1 (5 bases). Germline V CDR1 and CDR2: SGHRS, YFSETQ. The CDR3 length is 13 residues. Trimming removed 3 bases from V and 6 bases from J, with 13 bases in between. In nucleotides, the CDR3 is TGCGCCAGCAGCTCACAGGTTTCGTCCGAGCAGTACTTC. It translates to CASSSQVSSEQYF.

For the CDR3, the DNA is TGTGCCAGCAGTTTTATCAGGGGGCGTACTGAAGCTTTCTTT. Protein product: CASSFIRGRTEAFF. The J gene is TRBJ1-1, the V gene TRBV28, with 8 bases matching TRBD1. V shed 3 bases and J 5 bases; nucleotides not matched to a gene: 5. The CDR3 contains 14 residues. Germline V gives CDR1 MDHEN, CDR2 SYDVKM.

The chain recombines TRBV29-1 with TRBJ2-7; D may be TRBD1 (5 bases). Trimming removed 4 bases at V and 1 base at J, with 11 bases between. The CDR3 is made up of 13 amino acids. Germline V gives CDR1 SQVTM, CDR2 ANQGSEA. The CDR3 sequence is CSVVGRVSYEQYF. For the CDR3, the DNA is TGCAGCGTTGTAGGCAGGGTATCCTACGAGCAGTACTTC.

This sequence joins TRBV5-1 and TRBJ1-2; D possibly corresponds to TRBD1 (5 bases). Germline CDR1 SGHRS, CDR2 YFSETQ. CDR3 size: 14 residues. V was clipped by 0 bases and J by 6 bases, with 12 bases between them. CDR3 in DNA: TGCGCCAGCAGCTTGGCCGAGACGACAGATGGCTACACCTTC. The encoded protein is CASSLAETTDGYTF.

The chain couples TRBV6-5 to TRBJ1-5; no reliable D call. Germline V gene sequence: CDR1 MNHEY, CDR2 SVGAGI. V was pared by 5 bases and J by 0 bases, with 11 bases between. The CDR3 has 15 amino acids. The CDR3 DNA sequence: TGTGCCAGCAGTCCCCTAGGTTATAGCAATCAGCCCCAGCATTTT. Amino acid sequence: CASSPLGYSNQPQHF.

The V call is TRBV5-6, the J call TRBJ1-2; TRBD1 matches at 10 bases. The V segment lost 1 base and the J segment 12 bases; nucleotides outside the gene matches: 12. The length of the CDR3 is 15 residues. Germline loops: CDR1 SGHDT, CDR2 YYEEEE. CDR3 sequence reads: CASSLPGTGAAVDTF. Written as DNA, the CDR3 is TGTGCCAGCAGCTTGCCAGGGACAGGGGCCGCCGTGGACACCTTC.

The rearrangement links TRBV9 to TRBJ2-1; TRBD2 might be the D (5 bases). The CDR3 consists of 17 residues. The germline V and J ends were trimmed by 3 bases and 0 bases, with 16 bases remaining between them. CDR1 is SGDLS and CDR2 is YYNGEE in the germline V gene. The CDR3 here is CASSAPALAGSYNEQFF. CDR3 in DNA: TGTGCCAGCAGCGCCCCTGCTCTAGCTGGCTCCTACAATGAGCAGTTCTTC.

The rearrangement links TRBV6-1 to TRBJ1-3; TRBD1 is a possible D gene (5 bases). CDR3 length equals 16 residues. CDR1 and CDR2 from the germline V gene are MNHNS and SASEGT. Trimming pared 2 bases from V and 2 bases from J, leaving 13 bases between. DNA for the CDR3: TGTGCCAGCAGTGAATTGGGGGGAACAACTGGAAACACCATATATTTT. Its translation: CASSELGGTTGNTIYF.

The rearrangement uses TRBV12-3 or TRBV12-4 and TRBJ1-6; tentative D call: TRBD1 (6 bases). The CDR3 is 12 amino acids. Trimming took off 2 bases at V and 10 bases at J, with 6 bases between the two ends. CDR3 bases: TGTGCCAGCAGTTTACAGGGGTCACCCCTCCACTTT. It specifies CASSLQGSPLHF.

The rearrangement links TRBV5-1 to TRBJ2-7; D is possibly TRBD1 (5 bases). The CDR3 is 13 amino acids. The V end was cut by 0 bases, the J end by 4 bases, with 8 bases between. CDR1 SGHRS and CDR2 YFSETQ come from the germline V gene. CDR3 coding DNA: TGCGCCAGCAGCTTGGCCAGGGAATACGAGCAGTACTTC. It is translated as CASSLAREYEQYF.

The chain links TRBV21-1 to TRBJ2-3; the table calls TRBD1, which could not be checked here. TRBV21-1 is a pseudogene. The CDR3 is 12 amino acids. CDR3 nucleotide sequence: TGTGCCAGCAACAGGGCCACAGATACGCAGTATTTT. The encoded protein is CASNRATDTQYF.

J is TRBJ2-1 and V is TRBV28, with 8 nucleotides matching TRBD2. V lost 7 bases, J lost 2 bases, and 10 bases stayed unmatched. The CDR3 is 16 residues long. Germline-derived CDR1 and CDR2 are MDHEN and SYDVKM. CDR3 sequence reads: CASTSAASGPYNEQFF. DNA for the CDR3: TGTGCCAGCACTAGTGCGGCTAGCGGGCCCTACAATGAGCAGTTCTTC.

This clone was counted between two and nine times. The chain joins TRBV7-2 to TRBJ1-6, with D uncertain. The CDR3 is 14 residues long. The ends were cut back, 5 bases at V and 13 bases at J, with 18 bases in the middle. The germline V gene encodes CDR1 SGHTA and CDR2 FQGNSA. The CDR3 DNA sequence: TGTGCCAGCAGCCAGCTGGGAGCCTCTGCGCCCCTCCACTTT. Amino acids: CASSQLGASAPLHF.

The chain couples TRBV5-4 to TRBJ1-6; D uncertain. The germline CDR1 and CDR2 sequences are SGHNT and YYREEE (reference sequence). V shed 4 bases and J shed 6 bases, with 20 bases lying between them. The CDR3 contains 17 residues. CDR3 sequence (DNA): TGTGCCAGCAGCCGAAGCGTCGGCGGCGCGACTAATTCACCCCTCCACTTT. Protein product: CASSRSVGGATNSPLHF.

The chain employs TRBV5-4 and TRBJ2-7; 8 bases align to TRBD1. This CDR3 is 18 amino acids long. Germline CDR1 is SGHNT and CDR2 is YYREEE (reference sequence). V lost 2 bases and J lost 7; bases outside the gene matches: 20. The CDR3 here is CASSLRRDRFLGRREQYF. The CDR3 DNA follows: TGTGCCAGCAGCTTACGGCGGGACAGGTTCCTAGGGCGTCGGGAGCAGTACTTC.

The chain has TRBV5-1 and TRBJ2-2; D is uncertain. The germline V gene encodes CDR1 SGHRS and CDR2 YFSETQ. The V end lost 2 bases, the J end lost 7 bases, and 9 bases lay between the germline ends. The CDR3 contains 13 residues. In nucleotides, the CDR3 is TGCGCCAGCAGCTTTCGGGTGAACGGGGAGCTGTTTTTT. It translates to CASSFRVNGELFF. Full variable domain (outside the CDR3, taken from reference TRBV5-1 and TRBJ2-2): KAGVTQTPRYLIKTRGQQVTLSCSPISGHRSVSWYQQTPGQGLQFLFEYFSETQRNKGNFPGRFSGRQFSNSRSEMNVSTLELGDSALYLCASSFRVNGELFFGEGSRLTVL.

The chain recombines TRBV12-3 or TRBV12-4 with TRBJ1-1, with D perhaps TRBD1 (6 bases). The ends were cut back, 6 bases at V and 4 bases at J, with 12 bases in the middle. This CDR3 has 13 amino acids. The DNA of the CDR3 is TGTGCCAGCAGAACCACAGGGACCACTGAAGCTTTCTTT. As protein: CASRTTGTTEAFF.

The chain has TRBV19 and TRBJ1-1, with D possibly TRBD1 on 5 matching bases. Germline V lookup: CDR1 LNHDA, CDR2 SQIVND (reference sequence). Deletions cut 5 bases from V and 1 base from J, with 11 bases between. The CDR3 length is 14 residues. CDR3 nucleotide sequence: TGTGCCAGTAGTCCCATTGACAGGAACACTGAAGCTTTCTTT. Protein sequence: CASSPIDRNTEAFF.

J is TRBJ1-4 and V is TRBV6-5; D gene ambiguous. Between the trimmed V and J ends, which lost 2 bases and 11 bases, there was a span of 9 bases. The CDR3 consists of 12 residues. Germline-derived CDR1 and CDR2 are MNHEY and SVGAGI. CDR3 DNA sequence: TGTGCCAGCAGTTACGCGTCCGGTAAACTGTTTTTT. Amino acid sequence: CASSYASGKLFF.